This entry is about one TCR beta chain. The source of the sample is a study of CD39 and CD103 CD8 tumor-infiltrating T cells. Genomic DNA came from about 10,000 to 100,000 sorted cells per subset. The method was immunoSEQ multiplex PCR; TCRdb's version includes in-frame clones alone and lacks a portion of them. The data contain 15,000 or so clones, around 90% of them singletons. CDR1 SGHTA and CDR2 FQGNSA come from the germline V gene. This CDR3 region has 18 residues. V was trimmed by 1 base and J by 6 bases, leaving 23 bases between them. Sequencing was done on a sample of CD8+ T cells sorted from blood. Subset here: total memory CD8 T cells (CD45RA-CCR7+/-) from blood or uninvolved lymph node. The receptor comes from a human donor with head and neck squamous cell carcinoma. V gene TRBV7-2 combines with J gene TRBJ2-3; D possibly uses TRBD1 or TRBD2 (5 bases each). The CDR3 bases are TGTGCCAGCAGCTTAGTTAGTGACGGGGCAGGAGGAACGGATACGCAGTATTTT. Its translation is CASSLVSDGAGGTDTQYF.